The rows below give T cell receptor beta chains drawn from one sample of a study of T-cell reconstitution after alpha-beta-depleted transplantation in children. TCRdb reprocessed the PCR reads via MiXCR and lists one record per CDR3 protein. This sample has 200,000 to 250,000 distinct CDR3 sequences, with around 13% found just once. This material consisted of PBMCs from the stem cell graft donor, taken from the stem cell graft. The receptors come from a human donor who donated a stem cell graft to a child with acute lymphoblastic leukemia. The conserved cysteine and the conserved F or W are not part of the CDR3 here.

V	J	CDR3
TRBV5-1	TRBJ2-7	ASRARAGGTPSYEQY
TRBV5-1	TRBJ2-2	ASSLLRPGVGTGELF
TRBV5-5	TRBJ2-4	ASSGRDSLTMAGNIQY
TRBV7-6	TRBJ2-1	ASSPGLGYEQF
TRBV28	TRBJ1-1	ASSFAQVTEAF
TRBV11-2	TRBJ1-4	ASSLGISANEKLF
TRBV18	TRBJ2-3	ASSPWRARTDTQY
TRBV28	TRBJ1-1	ASSPDRGFRNTEAF
TRBV5-4	TRBJ1-1	ASSRGTGETEAF
TRBV7-9	TRBJ1-1	ASSLIGEFGEAF
TRBV19	TRBJ2-1	ASSIDGGVYNEQF
TRBV24-1	TRBJ1-1	ATSLGETSAF
TRBV7-2	TRBJ2-2	ASSPGVGDTGELF
TRBV7-9	TRBJ2-7	ASSLESPYEQY
TRBV28	TRBJ1-1	ASRLHRALEAF
TRBV5-1	TRBJ2-1	ASRPGTRGGLANEQF
TRBV5-1	TRBJ2-1	ASSFQGGNEQF
TRBV29-1	TRBJ2-7	SVGAGAHDEQY
TRBV20-1	TRBJ2-2	SAREGGQTGELF
TRBV5-1	TRBJ2-5	ASSSGRQGFGETQY
TRBV6-2/TRBV6-3	TRBJ1-1	ASSFLLNTEAF
TRBV5-1	TRBJ2-7	ASSKDRVSYEQY
TRBV6-2/TRBV6-3	TRBJ2-1	ASSSPGGGAGGLSSYNEQF
TRBV6-5	TRBJ2-5	ASSYPGSGQETQY
TRBV20-1	TRBJ2-5	SASRDRAQETQY
TRBV12-3/TRBV12-4	TRBJ1-5	ASSLFQGDQPQH
TRBV20-1	TRBJ2-7	SAPSPGVSYEQY
TRBV7-9	TRBJ2-1	ASSSGTDGHPNEQF
TRBV6-5	TRBJ1-3	ASSYSDSSGNTIY
TRBV20-1	TRBJ2-1	SASSQRGLEQF
TRBV12-3/TRBV12-4	TRBJ1-1	ASSPPGTGGAF
TRBV20-1	TRBJ1-1	SARDRGSEGTEAF
TRBV9	TRBJ2-1	ASSHTREGEDRDYNEQF
TRBV20-1	TRBJ2-7	SARDMDSPHYEQY
TRBV7-9	TRBJ2-7	ASSFLIGRSSYEQY
TRBV6-2/TRBV6-3	TRBJ1-4	ASSPGQRLNEKLF
TRBV29-1	TRBJ2-7	SVKTGTGSYEQY
TRBV7-9	TRBJ2-1	ASSLRSRTSGPNEQF
TRBV9	TRBJ1-4	ASSERTARGEKLF
TRBV7-3	TRBJ2-7	ASSFGQGNEQY
TRBV6-1	TRBJ1-5	ASSERQPQH
TRBV10-3	TRBJ1-5	AISNTGVPRSNQPQH
TRBV5-1	TRBJ2-3	ASSLGYRGQDTQY
TRBV7-2	TRBJ2-3	ASSLMTVITDTQY
TRBV5-1	TRBJ2-3	ASSLGRGPTDTQY
TRBV20-1	TRBJ2-5	SAIRTSGQETQY
TRBV12-3/TRBV12-4	TRBJ2-7	ASSGWSHEQY
TRBV2	TRBJ2-2	ASSGGTGRSGELF
TRBV6-5	TRBJ1-5	ASSYFGPGPRQPQH
TRBV3-1	TRBJ1-1	ASSPGQEAF
TRBV12-3/TRBV12-4	TRBJ2-3	ASSSRPGTDNKY
TRBV12-3/TRBV12-4	TRBJ2-7	ASSSRTGEQY
TRBV20-1	TRBJ2-3	SAPRADGTDTQY